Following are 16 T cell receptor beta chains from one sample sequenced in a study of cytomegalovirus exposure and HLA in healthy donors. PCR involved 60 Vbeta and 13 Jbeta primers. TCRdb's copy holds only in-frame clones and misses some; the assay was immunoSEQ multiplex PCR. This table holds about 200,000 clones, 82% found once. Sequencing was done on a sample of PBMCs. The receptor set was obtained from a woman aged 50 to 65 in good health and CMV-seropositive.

CDR3 residues: CASSEQNYGYTF. The DNA for the CDR3 is TGTGCCAGCAGTGAACAGAACTATGGCTACACCTTC. This sequence joins TRBV2 and TRBJ1-2; no clear D gene. CDR3 length equals 12 residues. Per the germline V gene, CDR1 is SNHLY and CDR2 is FYNNEI. Trimming cost V 2 bases and J 2 bases, with 3 bases left between them. The full variable domain, completed using reference TRBV2 and TRBJ1-2, is EPEVTQTPSHQVTQMGQEVILRCVPISNHLYFYWYRQILGQKVEFLVSFYNNEISEKSEIFDDQFSVERPDGSNFTLKIRSTKLEDSAMYFCASSEQNYGYTFGSGTRLTVV.

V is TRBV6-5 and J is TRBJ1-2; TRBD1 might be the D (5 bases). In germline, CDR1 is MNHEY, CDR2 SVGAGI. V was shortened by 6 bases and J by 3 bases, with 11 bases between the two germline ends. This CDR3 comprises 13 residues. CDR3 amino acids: CASRPTGYYGYTF. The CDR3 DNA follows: TGTGCCAGCAGACCCACAGGCTACTATGGCTACACCTTC.

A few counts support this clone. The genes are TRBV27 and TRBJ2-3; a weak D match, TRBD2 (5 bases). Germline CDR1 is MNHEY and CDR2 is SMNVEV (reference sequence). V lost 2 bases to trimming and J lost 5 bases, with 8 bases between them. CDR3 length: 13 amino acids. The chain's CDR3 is CASSLVRGDTQYF. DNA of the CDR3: TGTGCCAGCAGTTTAGTCCGGGGAGATACGCAGTATTTT.

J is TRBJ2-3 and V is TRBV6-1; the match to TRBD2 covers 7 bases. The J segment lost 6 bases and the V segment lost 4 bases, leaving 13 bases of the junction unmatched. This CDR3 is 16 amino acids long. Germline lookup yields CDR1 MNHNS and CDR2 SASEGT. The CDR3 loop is CASSGSLVLAVDTQYF. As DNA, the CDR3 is TGTGCCAGCAGTGGGTCCCTGGTGCTAGCGGTTGATACGCAGTATTTT.

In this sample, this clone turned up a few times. CDR3 DNA sequence: TGTGCCAGCAGCTATCTCGGGGGGCCCAACAATGAGCAGTTCTTC. Its protein product is CASSYLGGPNNEQFF. This chain connects TRBV7-8 to TRBJ2-1; tentatively, D is TRBD2 (7 bases). This CDR3 region has 15 residues. The ends were cut back, 4 bases at V and 5 bases at J, with 15 bases in the middle. Germline assignment: CDR1 SGHVS and CDR2 FQNEAQ.

The CDR3 sequence is CASSFGTGGAGDTQYF. As DNA, the CDR3 is TGTGCCAGCAGCTTTGGGACAGGGGGCGCGGGAGATACGCAGTATTTT. This chain links TRBV5-4 with TRBJ2-3; 12 bases are shared with TRBD1. Germline values: CDR1 SGHNT, CDR2 YYREEE (reference sequence). The CDR3 consists of 16 residues. The V and J ends lost 2 bases and 5 bases, in that order; junction bases with no gene match: 6.

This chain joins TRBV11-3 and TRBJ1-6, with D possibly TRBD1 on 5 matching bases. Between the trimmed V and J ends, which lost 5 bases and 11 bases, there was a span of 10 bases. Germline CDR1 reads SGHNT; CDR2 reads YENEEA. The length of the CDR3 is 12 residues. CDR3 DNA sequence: TGTGCCAGCAGCCCCAGCAGGGCACCCCTCCACTTT. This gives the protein CASSPSRAPLHF.

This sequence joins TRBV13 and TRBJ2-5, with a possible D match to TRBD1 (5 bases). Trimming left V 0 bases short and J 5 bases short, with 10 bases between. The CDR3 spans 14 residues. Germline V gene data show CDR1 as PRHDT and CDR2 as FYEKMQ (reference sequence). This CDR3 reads CASSLGRGLETQYF. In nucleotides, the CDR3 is TGTGCCAGCAGCTTAGGTAGGGGATTGGAGACCCAGTACTTC.

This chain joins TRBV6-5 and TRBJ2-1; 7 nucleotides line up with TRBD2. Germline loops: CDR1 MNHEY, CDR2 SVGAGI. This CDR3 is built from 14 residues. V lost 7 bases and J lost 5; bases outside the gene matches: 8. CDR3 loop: CASTRDYRNNEQFF. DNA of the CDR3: TGTGCCAGCACCCGGGACTATAGAAACAATGAGCAGTTCTTC.

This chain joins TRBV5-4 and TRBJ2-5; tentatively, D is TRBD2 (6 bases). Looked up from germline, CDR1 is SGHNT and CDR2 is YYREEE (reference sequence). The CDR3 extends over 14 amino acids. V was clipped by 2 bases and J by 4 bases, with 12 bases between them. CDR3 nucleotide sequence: TGTGCCAGCAGCTTCACGGGAGCAGGAGAGACCCAGTACTTC. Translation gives CASSFTGAGETQYF. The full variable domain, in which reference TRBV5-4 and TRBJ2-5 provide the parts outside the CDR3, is ETGVTQSPTHLIKTRGQQVTLRCSSQSGHNTVSWYQQALGQGPQFIFQYYREEENGRGNFPPRFSGLQFPNYSSELNVNALELDDSALYLCASSFTGAGETQYFGPGTRLLVL.

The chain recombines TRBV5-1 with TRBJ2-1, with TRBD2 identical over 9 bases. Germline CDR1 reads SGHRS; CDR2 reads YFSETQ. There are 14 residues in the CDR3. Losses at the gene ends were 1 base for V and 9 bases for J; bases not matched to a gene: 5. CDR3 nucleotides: TGCGCCAGCAGCTTGTGGACTAGCGAGCGTGAGCAGTTCTTC. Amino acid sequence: CASSLWTSEREQFF.

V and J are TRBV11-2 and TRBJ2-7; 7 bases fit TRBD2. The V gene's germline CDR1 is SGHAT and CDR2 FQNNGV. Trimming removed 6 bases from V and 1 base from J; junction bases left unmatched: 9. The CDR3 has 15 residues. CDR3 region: CASRSSGGSSYEQYF. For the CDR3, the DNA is TGTGCCAGCAGGTCATCCGGCGGGAGTTCCTACGAGCAGTACTTC.

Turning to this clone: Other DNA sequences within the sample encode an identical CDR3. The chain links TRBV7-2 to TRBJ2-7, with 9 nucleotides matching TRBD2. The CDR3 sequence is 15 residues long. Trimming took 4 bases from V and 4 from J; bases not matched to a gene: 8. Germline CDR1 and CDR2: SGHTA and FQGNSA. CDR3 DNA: TGTGCCAGCAGCTCCCTAGCGGGAAGCTCTTACGAGCAGTACTTC. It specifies CASSSLAGSSYEQYF.

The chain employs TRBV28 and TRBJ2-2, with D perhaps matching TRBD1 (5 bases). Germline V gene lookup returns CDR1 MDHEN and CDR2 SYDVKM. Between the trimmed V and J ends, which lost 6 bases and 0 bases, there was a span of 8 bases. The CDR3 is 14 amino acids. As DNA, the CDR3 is TGTGCCAGCAGGTGGGGCCCGAACACCGGGGAGCTGTTTTTT. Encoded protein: CASRWGPNTGELFF.

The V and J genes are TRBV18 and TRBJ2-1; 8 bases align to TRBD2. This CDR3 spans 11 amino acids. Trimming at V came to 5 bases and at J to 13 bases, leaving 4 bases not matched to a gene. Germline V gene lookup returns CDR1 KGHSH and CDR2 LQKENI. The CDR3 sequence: CASSAGGPQFF. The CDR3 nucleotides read TGTGCCAGCTCAGCGGGAGGTCCCCAGTTCTTC.

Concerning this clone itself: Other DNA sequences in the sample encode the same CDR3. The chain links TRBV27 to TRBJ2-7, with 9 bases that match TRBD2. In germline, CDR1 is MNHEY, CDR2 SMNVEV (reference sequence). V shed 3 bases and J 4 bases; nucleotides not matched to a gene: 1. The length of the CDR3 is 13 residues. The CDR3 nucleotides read TGTGCCAGCAGTTTGCGGGAGGGATACGAGCAGTACTTC. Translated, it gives CASSLREGYEQYF.